The clone carrying this T cell receptor beta chain occurred many times. The antigen is not known. The CDR3 covers 16 residues. The germline V and J ends were trimmed by 0 bases and 0 bases, with 10 bases remaining between them. Germline CDR1 reads SGDLS; CDR2 reads YYNGEE. cDNA molecules, individually, were tagged with unique molecular identifiers. TCRdb passed the 5' RACE reads through MiXCR, listing each CDR3 protein once. Of more than 80,000 distinct CDR3 sequences listed, about 13% are singletons. This record belongs to a study of early T cells in non-severe SARS-CoV-2 infection. General study results and limits: In VDJdb matching, anti-spike CD8 responses were favored while private and CD4 specificities went missing.

The TCR was taken from an adult who was a healthcare worker with PCR-confirmed SARS-CoV-2 infection or an uninfected control (not recorded which). Sequencing input: whole blood. The chain joins TRBV9 to TRBJ2-1, with unresolved D. CDR3 loop: CASSVVGKSSYNEQFF. CDR3 DNA sequence: TGTGCCAGCAGCGTAGTAGGGAAATCCTCCTACAATGAGCAGTTCTTC.